Following are 30 T cell receptor beta chains from one sample sequenced in a study of blood T cell repertoires in COVID-19. Profiling relied on immunoSEQ multiplex PCR, and the TCRdb table lists in-frame clones only, not all of them. The sample shows about 440,000 clones, approximately 88% of them seen only once. Sample: peripheral blood. These receptors all stem from a woman aged 45 to 65 with COVID-19, enrolled during active disease.

This sequence joins TRBV9 and TRBJ2-5, with D tentatively TRBD2 (6 bases). The CDR3 is 15 residues long. The germline CDR1 and CDR2 sequences are SGDLS and YYNGEE. V was trimmed by 3 bases and J by 3 bases, leaving 15 bases between them. For the CDR3, the DNA is TGTGCCAGCAGCGGGGGGAGACTAGGGAAAGAGACCCAGTACTTC. This sequence encodes CASSGGRLGKETQYF.

The chain links TRBV12-3 or TRBV12-4 to TRBJ1-2, with D hard to call. Trimming removed 2 bases at V and 4 bases at J, with 5 bases between. The CDR3 has 12 amino acids. CDR3 nucleotides: TGTGCCAGCAGTTTACCCAGCTATGGCTACACCTTC. Protein sequence: CASSLPSYGYTF.

The genes are TRBV5-1 and TRBJ1-2; D remains ambiguous. The CDR3 has 13 amino acids. Trimming pared 0 bases from V and 3 bases from J, leaving 6 bases between. Germline V gene data show CDR1 as SGHRS and CDR2 as YFSETQ. CDR3 protein: CASSLGEYYGYTF. The DNA of the CDR3 is TGCGCCAGCAGCTTGGGAGAGTACTATGGCTACACCTTC.

CDR3 nucleotides: TGTGCCAGCAGCCGCCGGACAGGGGTCCGAGACGAGCAGTACTTC. This encodes CASSRRTGVRDEQYF. The chain uses TRBV7-2 and TRBJ2-7; TRBD1 matches at 9 bases. Germline CDR1 SGHTA, CDR2 FQGNSA. V shed 5 bases and J 5 bases; nucleotides not matched to a gene: 10. The CDR3 covers 15 residues.

The chain uses TRBV25-1 and TRBJ1-2; the D gene is possibly TRBD1 (5 bases). Germline loops: CDR1 MGHDK, CDR2 SYGVNS. Between the trimmed V and J ends, which lost 6 bases and 8 bases, there was a span of 16 bases. CDR3 length: 13 amino acids. The DNA of the CDR3 is TGTGCCAGCAGCCCGATCCAGGGCGGAGGCTACACCTTC. Residues: CASSPIQGGGYTF.

The chain uses TRBV29-1 and TRBJ2-1; no firm D call. The CDR3 contains 11 residues. V gave up 6 bases and J gave up 7 bases, with 10 bases separating them. CDR1 is SQVTM and CDR2 is ANQGSEA in the germline V gene. Here the CDR3 DNA reads TGCAGCGTCCCCAGAGGAAATGAGCAGTTCTTC. Residues: CSVPRGNEQFF.

This chain uses TRBV27 with TRBJ2-1, with 8 bases aligning to TRBD2. Losses at the gene ends were 8 bases for V and 2 bases for J; bases not matched to a gene: 5. CDR3 length: 14 amino acids. Germline V lookup: CDR1 MNHEY, CDR2 SMNVEV (reference sequence). The CDR3 DNA is TGTGCCAGCCAGCGAGCGGGGGCCTACAATGAGCAGTTCTTC. As protein: CASQRAGAYNEQFF.

This clone was seen a single time. The chain is built from TRBV5-8 and TRBJ1-4; 8 nucleotides match TRBD1. From germline, CDR1 is SGHTS and CDR2 YDEGEE. The CDR3 sequence is 16 residues long. V lost 2 bases to trimming and J lost 0 bases; unmatched junction nucleotides: 3. The CDR3 DNA sequence: TGTGCCAGCAGCTTAGGACAGGGAGCAACTAATGAAAAACTGTTTTTT. Translation: CASSLGQGATNEKLFF.

The chain employs TRBV10-3 and TRBJ1-5, with a possible D match to TRBD1 (5 bases). This CDR3 is 17 amino acids long. Germline loops: CDR1 ENHRY, CDR2 SYGVKD. V was pared by 0 bases and J by 0 bases, with 12 bases between. CDR3 nucleotides: TGTGCCATCAGTGAGTCGACAGCCGGCGTTAGCAATCAGCCCCAGCATTTT. It translates to CAISESTAGVSNQPQHF.

The chain uses TRBV5-6 and TRBJ1-1; D is unclear. The CDR3 has 14 residues. Germline CDR1 reads SGHDT; CDR2 reads YYEEEE. Trimming shortened V by 0 bases and J by 3 bases, and 9 bases separated the two germline ends. CDR3 sequence: CASSLGGSDTEAFF. CDR3 nucleotide sequence: TGTGCCAGCAGCTTGGGAGGGTCAGACACTGAAGCTTTCTTT.

J is TRBJ2-7 and V is TRBV18; TRBD1 matches 9 bases. Losses at the gene ends were 6 bases for V and 0 bases for J; bases not matched to a gene: 9. The length of the CDR3 is 16 residues. Germline CDR1 KGHSH, CDR2 LQKENI. The chain's CDR3 is CASSLGTGKSSYEQYF. CDR3 nucleotide sequence: TGTGCCAGCTCTCTAGGGACAGGGAAAAGCTCCTACGAGCAGTACTTC.

The gene calls are TRBV9 and TRBJ2-2; D is unclear. Germline CDR1 reads SGDLS; CDR2 reads YYNGEE. Trimming removed 2 bases from V and 0 bases from J, with 11 bases in between. This CDR3 has 16 amino acids. DNA for the CDR3: TGTGCCAGCAGCGTTGGCACACGTGCGAACACCGGGGAGCTGTTTTTT. It translates to CASSVGTRANTGELFF.

This clone was detected only once. One end of the junction does not line up with germline, which may come from a read error. The rearrangement links TRBV6-5 to TRBJ1-6, with TRBD1 matching over 7 bases. Germline V gene sequence: CDR1 MNHEY, CDR2 SVGAGI. CDR3 length equals 13 residues. The CDR3 loop is CAGRGAESSPLHF. CDR3 DNA sequence: TGTGCCGGCAGGGGGGCCGAAAGTTCACCCCTCCACTTT.

This chain links TRBV27 with TRBJ2-1, with 10 bases matching TRBD1. Trimming at V came to 6 bases and at J to 2 bases, leaving 4 bases not matched to a gene. Per germline, CDR1 MNHEY and CDR2 SMNVEV (reference sequence). This CDR3 comprises 15 residues. DNA for the CDR3: TGTGCCAGCAGAGTCGGACAGGGGGCCTACAATGAGCAGTTCTTC. This codes for CASRVGQGAYNEQFF.

V is TRBV7-8 and J is TRBJ2-1, with D hard to call. Between the trimmed V and J ends, which lost 3 bases and 7 bases, there was a span of 10 bases. CDR1 is SGHVS, CDR2 FQNEAQ, per germline. This CDR3 comprises 13 residues. CDR3 residues: CASSLESKNEQFF. Here the CDR3 DNA reads TGTGCCAGCAGCTTGGAGTCGAAGAATGAGCAGTTCTTC.

This clone has just one count. The genes are TRBV5-6 and TRBJ1-1; 7 bases fit TRBD1. The CDR3 runs to 15 residues. The V gene's germline CDR1 is SGHDT and CDR2 YYEEEE. After removal of 6 bases from V and 3 bases from J, the junction contained 11 bases not matched to a gene. The CDR3 sequence: CASNEEGARDTEAFF. The CDR3 coding sequence is TGTGCCAGCAACGAGGAGGGGGCGAGGGACACTGAAGCTTTCTTT.

The chain uses TRBV29-1 and TRBJ1-2; 11 bases match TRBD1. CDR1 is SQVTM and CDR2 is ANQGSEA in the germline V gene. The CDR3 consists of 13 residues. V was pared by 7 bases and J by 4 bases, with 5 bases of the junction left unmatched. The CDR3 region has the DNA TGCAGCGCCGGGACAGGGGGGACCTATGGCTACACCTTC. Translated: CSAGTGGTYGYTF.

This clone was counted between two and nine times. V gene TRBV5-4 combines with J gene TRBJ1-2, with D maybe TRBD1 (5 bases). Trimming cost V 1 base and J 4 bases, with 11 bases left between them. There are 14 residues in the CDR3. Germline V gene sequence: CDR1 SGHNT, CDR2 YYREEE (reference sequence). Here the CDR3 DNA reads TGTGCCAGCAGCTTGTGGGGAGGGACCTATGGCTACACCTTC. It codes for CASSLWGGTYGYTF.

The chain recombines TRBV21-1 with TRBJ2-7; TRBD2 is the table's D call, not checked against the DNA. TRBV21-1 is described as a pseudogene. This CDR3 has 16 amino acids. CDR3 loop: CASNLNAGSLTYEQYF. CDR3 sequence (DNA): TGTGCCAGCAACCTTAACGCGGGCTCCTTAACGTACGAGCAGTACTTC.

The V and J genes are TRBV27 and TRBJ1-2, with a tentative D call TRBD1 (6 bases). Trimming took 6 bases from V and 6 from J, leaving 17 bases between them. Germline assignment: CDR1 MNHEY and CDR2 SMNVEV (reference sequence). The CDR3 has 14 amino acids. CDR3 sequence: CASSSYGGGHGYTF. As DNA, the CDR3 is TGTGCCAGCAGCTCCTATGGGGGGGGGCATGGCTACACCTTC.

J is TRBJ2-3 and V is TRBV6-5; 8 bases map to TRBD2. V dropped 8 bases and J dropped 3; count of bases not matched to a gene: 4. The CDR3 is made up of 13 amino acids. Germline V lookup: CDR1 MNHEY, CDR2 SVGAGI. The CDR3 here is CASRAGVTDTQYF. The CDR3 region has the DNA TGTGCCAGCCGAGCGGGGGTAACAGATACGCAGTATTTT.

The chain combines TRBV7-2 with TRBJ2-3; 12 bases agree with TRBD2. Trimming took 3 bases from V and 2 from J; bases not matched to a gene: 3. The CDR3 loop spans 16 amino acids. Looked up from germline, CDR1 is SGHTA and CDR2 is FQGNSA. CDR3 in amino acids: CASSFGTSGYTDTQYF. In DNA, the CDR3 is TGTGCCAGCAGCTTTGGGACTAGCGGGTACACAGATACGCAGTATTTT. Filled out from reference TRBV7-2 and TRBJ2-3, the complete variable domain reads GAGVSQSPSNKVTEKGKDVELRCDPISGHTALYWYRQSLGQGLEFLIYFQGNSAPDKSGLPSDRFSAERTGGSVSTLTIQRTQQEDSAVYLCASSFGTSGYTDTQYFGPGTRLTVL.

Worth noting for this clone: At one of its ends the junction is not consistent with the germline gene, which may arise from a read error. J is TRBJ1-1 and V is TRBV5-1; a possible D gene is TRBD1 (6 bases). The CDR3 consists of 14 residues. Germline V CDR1 and CDR2: SGHRS, YFSETQ. The CDR3 loop reads CASSLVQGNNEAFF. In DNA form, the CDR3 reads TGCGCCAGCAGTCTCGTCCAGGGGAACAATGAAGCTTTCTTT.

V is TRBV5-1 and J is TRBJ2-5; D unresolved. The length of the CDR3 is 12 residues. V was cut by 4 bases and J by 0 bases, with 4 bases left in between. CDR1 and CDR2 from the germline V gene are SGHRS and YFSETQ. CDR3 nucleotides: TGCGCCAGCAGCCTCCACCAAGAGACCCAGTACTTC. Residues: CASSLHQETQYF.

This chain uses TRBV6-5 with TRBJ1-6; unclear D gene. The CDR3 runs to 16 residues. Germline lookup yields CDR1 MNHEY and CDR2 SVGAGI. The V gene lost 0 bases and the J gene lost 10 bases, with 16 bases spanning the gap. CDR3 in amino acids: CASSYSGPARESPLHF. In DNA form, the CDR3 reads TGTGCCAGCAGTTACTCGGGCCCGGCCCGCGAATCACCCCTCCACTTT.

The rearrangement joins TRBV4-1 to TRBJ1-1; D gene ambiguous. Germline lookup yields CDR1 MGHRA and CDR2 YSYEKL. The CDR3 sequence is 12 residues long. Trimming took 3 bases from V and 5 from J, leaving 7 bases between them. CDR3 loop: CASSHQKTEAFF. The CDR3 coding sequence is TGCGCCAGCAGCCACCAGAAAACTGAAGCTTTCTTT.

V gene TRBV7-2 combines with J gene TRBJ2-1; 8 positions match TRBD2. The CDR3 consists of 16 residues. The V and J ends lost 3 bases and 2 bases, in that order; junction bases with no gene match: 6. Germline V CDR1 and CDR2: SGHTA, FQGNSA. DNA for the CDR3: TGTGCCAGCAGCTTCACCGCGGGGGGTACCTACAATGAGCAGTTCTTC. Translation gives CASSFTAGGTYNEQFF.

This chain uses TRBV5-1 with TRBJ1-1; D gene unclear. CDR1 is SGHRS and CDR2 is YFSETQ in the germline V gene. With 5 bases removed from V and 4 bases from J, the gap between germline ends came to 15 bases. The CDR3 is made up of 14 amino acids. The CDR3 region has the DNA TGCGCCAGCAGTAAGGAGGGCTCGAGCACTGAAGCTTTCTTT. Amino acids: CASSKEGSSTEAFF.

The V call is TRBV27, the J call TRBJ2-2, with a weak D call TRBD2 (6 bases). Germline loops: CDR1 MNHEY, CDR2 SMNVEV (reference sequence). The CDR3 has 15 amino acids. V shed 3 bases and J shed 6 bases, with 14 bases lying between them. The CDR3 reads CASSFRDFPPGELFF. The CDR3 coding sequence is TGTGCCAGCAGTTTTAGGGACTTCCCCCCCGGGGAGCTGTTTTTT.

CDR3 bases: TGTGCCAGTAGTAACCAGGCTGACTCCTACAATGAGCAGTTCTTC. Encoded protein: CASSNQADSYNEQFF. The gene calls are TRBV19 and TRBJ2-1; the D is unclear. V lost 4 bases and J 0 bases, leaving 10 bases between the germline ends. CDR1 is LNHDA, CDR2 SQIVND, per germline (reference sequence). The CDR3 covers 15 residues.